The 25 T cell receptor beta chains below come from one sample, sequenced in a study of blood T cell repertoires in COVID-19. Produced via immunoSEQ multiplex PCR; TCRdb's table is partial and in-frame only. The data hold 70,000 or so clones, with 82% observed a single time. The sequenced sample consisted of peripheral blood. The source is a woman aged 80 or older with acute or convalescent COVID-19.

V is TRBV3-1 (or the pseudogene TRBV3-2) and J is TRBJ1-1; D is unclear. V was pared by 5 bases and J by 4 bases, with 11 bases between. Per the germline V gene, CDR1 is LGHDT and CDR2 is YNNKEL (reference sequence). CDR3 length: 13 amino acids. The CDR3 nucleotides read TGTGCCAGCAGCTACGGCGGGCCCACTGAAGCTTTCTTT. This codes for CASSYGGPTEAFF.

CDR3 residues: CASSQGWTGITEAFF. The CDR3 coding sequence is TGCGCCAGCAGCCAAGGGTGGACAGGGATCACTGAAGCTTTCTTT. The J gene is TRBJ1-1, the V gene TRBV4-1; 8 nucleotides line up with TRBD1. In germline, CDR1 is MGHRA, CDR2 YSYEKL. This CDR3 contains 15 residues. J was trimmed by 4 bases and V by 1 base; bases with no gene match: 5.

The V gene is TRBV14, the J gene TRBJ1-1; no definite D call. This CDR3 comprises 14 residues. The germline V gene has CDR1 SGHDN and CDR2 FVKESK. V dropped 0 bases and J dropped 11 bases, with 16 bases sitting between them. As DNA, the CDR3 is TGTGCCAGCAGCCAAGATCTGTACGGGAGGCTGGCTTTCTTT. Amino acid sequence: CASSQDLYGRLAFF.

The chain uses TRBV6-4 and TRBJ2-2; D call uncertain. The CDR3 length is 15 residues. CDR1 and CDR2 (germline): MRHNA, SNTAGT. The V end lost 4 bases, the J end lost 5 bases, and 14 bases lay between the germline ends. CDR3 protein: CASSVGFERTGELFF. DNA of the CDR3: TGTGCCAGCAGTGTCGGGTTCGAAAGGACCGGGGAGCTGTTTTTT.

The chain employs TRBV30 and TRBJ1-4; D is possibly TRBD1 (5 bases). V lost 5 bases to trimming and J lost 4 bases, with 17 bases between them. Germline CDR1 GTSNPN, CDR2 SVGIG (reference sequence). This CDR3 is built from 15 residues. The DNA of the CDR3 is TGTGCCTGGGGTCCGATGACAGCACTTAATGAAAAACTGTTTTTT. Translating it yields CAWGPMTALNEKLFF.

In this sample, this clone turned up a few times. The chain couples TRBV5-6 to TRBJ1-2; TRBD1 might be the D (6 bases). The CDR3 sequence is 15 residues long. CDR1 SGHDT and CDR2 YYEEEE come from the germline V gene. Trimming removed 4 bases at V and 3 bases at J, with 16 bases between. The CDR3 nucleotides read TGTGCCAGCAGCAATACAGAGACAGGATACTATGGCTACACCTTC. Protein: CASSNTETGYYGYTF.

V gene TRBV12-2 combines with J gene TRBJ2-3; no check of the table's D call, TRBD1, against the DNA was made. TRBV12-2 is flagged as a pseudogene. The CDR3 extends over 16 amino acids. In DNA form, the CDR3 reads TGTGCAAGTCGCTTGGGCCTATTTAACCCCACAGATACGCAGTATTTT. Encoded protein: CASRLGLFNPTDTQYF.

The rearrangement joins TRBV19 to TRBJ1-2; 8 nucleotides agree with TRBD1. The CDR3 is 15 residues long. The germline gives CDR1 LNHDA, CDR2 SQIVND (reference sequence). V lost 10 bases and J lost 1; bases outside the gene matches: 11. In DNA, the CDR3 is TGTGCCACCATGGACAGGGATTCCCTTAACTATGGCTACACCTTC. Its protein product is CATMDRDSLNYGYTF.

The chain has TRBV7-9 and TRBJ2-3; D gene unclear. This CDR3 comprises 13 residues. Germline CDR1 is SEHNR and CDR2 is FQNEAQ (reference sequence). V shed 5 bases and J shed 5 bases, with 11 bases lying between them. CDR3 sequence: CASSPPRLDTQYF. The CDR3 DNA reads as TGTGCCAGCAGCCCCCCCCGACTAGATACGCAGTATTTT.

This chain joins TRBV6-5 and TRBJ2-2; weak D call: TRBD1 (6 bases). V gave up 2 bases and J gave up 7 bases, with 17 bases separating them. Looked up from germline, CDR1 is MNHEY and CDR2 is SVGAGI. There are 16 residues in the CDR3. As DNA, the CDR3 is TGTGCCAGCAGTTACACGAACAGGGAAATACGCGGGGAGCTGTTTTTT. Protein product: CASSYTNREIRGELFF.

The chain couples TRBV23-1 to TRBJ2-1; D is perhaps TRBD1 (5 bases). TRBV23-1 qualifies as an ORF whose function is uncertain. CDR3 size: 16 residues. The germline V and J ends were trimmed by 1 base and 3 bases, with 13 bases remaining between them. The CDR3 nucleotides read TGCGCCAGCAGTCAATTTTCCAGGGTGATCTACAATGAGCAGTTCTTC. It yields the protein CASSQFSRVIYNEQFF.

This clone counts as medium-sized (0.01 to 0.1%). Written as DNA, the CDR3 is TGTGCCAGTGCCCGGCGGGGGGGCGCAATAGCCACCGGGGAGCTGTTTTTT. It yields the protein CASARRGGAIATGELFF. The V call is TRBV19, the J call TRBJ2-2, with TRBD2 identical over 9 bases. V lost 8 bases and J lost 4; bases outside the gene matches: 14. CDR1 and CDR2 (germline): LNHDA, SQIVND (reference sequence). CDR3 length equals 17 residues. The variable domain in full, completed from reference TRBV19 and TRBJ2-2, reads DGGITQSPKYLFRKEGQNVTLSCEQNLNHDAMYWYRQDPGQGLRLIYYSQIVNDFQKGDIAEGYSVSREKKESFPLTVTSAQKNPTAFYLCASARRGGAIATGELFFGEGSRLTVL.

This chain connects TRBV4-1 to TRBJ1-6, with D uncertain. The CDR3 has 15 residues. V lost 6 bases and J lost 0, with 9 bases in between. Germline V gene data show CDR1 as MGHRA and CDR2 as YSYEKL. The chain's CDR3 is CASSPDSSYNSPLHF. The CDR3 bases are TGCGCCAGCAGTCCCGATAGCTCCTATAATTCACCCCTCCACTTT.

In its sample, this clone was seen once. The chain employs TRBV6-1 and TRBJ1-6; maybe TRBD1 (5 bases). Trimming took off 0 bases at V and 9 bases at J, with 18 bases between the two ends. The CDR3 is 17 residues long. The germline CDR1 and CDR2 sequences are MNHNS and SASEGT. CDR3 in amino acids: CASSEAGQYVLGSPLHF. The CDR3 DNA follows: TGTGCCAGCAGTGAAGCCGGACAATACGTCCTCGGTTCACCCCTCCACTTT.

The V call is TRBV5-1, the J call TRBJ2-2; 9 nucleotides align to TRBD2. The CDR3 covers 15 residues. The V and J ends lost 4 bases and 4 bases, in that order; junction bases with no gene match: 5. Per the germline V gene, CDR1 is SGHRS and CDR2 is YFSETQ. The CDR3 loop is CASSPGLASTGELFF. For the CDR3, the DNA is TGCGCCAGCAGCCCGGGACTAGCCAGCACCGGGGAGCTGTTTTTT.

V gene TRBV10-2 combines with J gene TRBJ2-5; tentatively, D is TRBD2 (5 bases). This CDR3 is 14 amino acids long. Trimming shortened V by 8 bases and J by 2 bases, and 15 bases separated the two germline ends. Per the germline V gene, CDR1 is WSHSY and CDR2 is SAAADI. This chain's CDR3 is CASPILLDQETQYF. The CDR3 DNA follows: TGCGCCAGCCCAATACTACTAGATCAAGAGACCCAGTACTTC.

The sample holds a few counts of this clone. The chain carries TRBV7-9 and TRBJ1-2, with no clear D. The CDR3 has 16 amino acids. Per germline, CDR1 SEHNR and CDR2 FQNEAQ (reference sequence). V was shortened by 1 base and J by 5 bases, with 17 bases between the two germline ends. The CDR3 region has the DNA TGTGCCAGCAGCTTAGACCTTCCGGCGGGGTCGTATGGCTACACCTTC. Translation gives CASSLDLPAGSYGYTF.

The genes are TRBV29-1 and TRBJ2-7; maybe TRBD1 (5 bases). The V end was cut by 2 bases, the J end by 5 bases, with 16 bases between. Germline assignment: CDR1 SQVTM and CDR2 ANQGSEA. The length of the CDR3 is 14 residues. The CDR3 sequence: CSVEQGRANHEQYF. CDR3 coding DNA: TGCAGCGTTGAACAGGGAAGGGCCAATCACGAGCAGTACTTC.

The chain couples TRBV3-1 (or the pseudogene TRBV3-2) to TRBJ1-2; no clear D gene. The CDR3 runs 11 residues. The germline V gene has CDR1 LGHDT and CDR2 YNNKEL (reference sequence). With 9 bases removed from V and 8 bases from J, the gap between germline ends came to 13 bases. The CDR3 nucleotides read TGTGCCAGGGGGAGAGGGAACGGCTACACCTTC. Its protein is CARGRGNGYTF.

The genes are TRBV25-1 and TRBJ2-7; the D gene is possibly TRBD2 (7 bases). Trimming shortened V by 1 base and J by 4 bases, and 11 bases separated the two germline ends. Germline V gene data show CDR1 as MGHDK and CDR2 as SYGVNS. CDR3 length equals 14 residues. The CDR3 DNA is TGTGCCAGCAGTGAATTGGGGGGGCGTTACGAGCAGTACTTC. Translation: CASSELGGRYEQYF.

The chain recombines TRBV7-9 with TRBJ1-2; 12 bases map to TRBD1. The ends lost 0 bases at V and 6 bases at J; junction bases unmatched: 8. Germline CDR1 SEHNR, CDR2 FQNEAQ (reference sequence). The CDR3 covers 17 residues. CDR3 in amino acids: CASSLAGTGGAHHGYTF. In DNA form, the CDR3 reads TGTGCCAGCAGCTTAGCGGGGACAGGGGGCGCACACCATGGCTACACCTTC.

This rearrangement joins TRBV10-3 to TRBJ1-2; weak D call: TRBD1 (6 bases). The V end lost 0 bases, the J end lost 7 bases, and 12 bases lay between the germline ends. This CDR3 is built from 14 residues. The germline CDR1 and CDR2 sequences are ENHRY and SYGVKD. The CDR3 DNA sequence: TGTGCCATCAGTGAGTCTCAGGGGCGGAGTGGCTACACCTTC. Its translation is CAISESQGRSGYTF.

The V gene is TRBV27, the J gene TRBJ1-1, with 8 bases lining up with TRBD1. With V trimmed by 2 bases and J by 4 bases, 15 bases remained unmatched. Germline V CDR1 and CDR2: MNHEY, SMNVEV (reference sequence). The CDR3 length is 18 residues. The CDR3 here is CASSLRVPRQGSATEAFF. The DNA for the CDR3 is TGTGCCAGCAGTTTACGAGTCCCCCGACAGGGGAGTGCCACTGAAGCTTTCTTT.

Only a few counts were recorded for this clone. The junction departs from the called germline gene at one end, perhaps through a read error. The chain is built from TRBV30 and TRBJ1-3; D is undetermined. The V gene's germline CDR1 is GTSNPN and CDR2 SVGIG (reference sequence). The CDR3 length is 12 residues. CDR3 DNA: TGTGCCGGGAGGGCCGTTGGAGACACCATATATTTT. Its protein is CAGRAVGDTIYF.

CDR3 sequence reads: CASSNLQGREGYTF. DNA of the CDR3: TGCGCCAGCAGCAACCTACAGGGGAGAGAAGGCTACACCTTC. The V call is TRBV5-1, the J call TRBJ1-2, with TRBD1 identical over 7 bases. CDR3 length equals 14 residues. Trimming removed 4 bases from V and 8 bases from J; junction bases left unmatched: 11. Germline assignment: CDR1 SGHRS and CDR2 YFSETQ. Combining the CDR3 with reference TRBV5-1 and TRBJ1-2 gives the whole variable domain KAGVTQTPRYLIKTRGQQVTLSCSPISGHRSVSWYQQTPGQGLQFLFEYFSETQRNKGNFPGRFSGRQFSNSRSEMNVSTLELGDSALYLCASSNLQGREGYTFGSGTRLTVV.